The subject of this entry is one TCR beta chain. Clones were read by immunoSEQ multiplex PCR, and TCRdb kept only the in-frame ones, dropping some. Of 150,000 to 200,000 clones listed, 65% to 85% are singletons. The sample originates from a study of blood T cell repertoires in COVID-19. The trim removed 3 bases at V and 2 bases at J, leaving 5 bases unmatched. Germline-derived CDR1 and CDR2 are SQVTM and ANQGSEA. The CDR3 extends over 15 amino acids. This clonotype was obtained from a woman aged 25 to 39 who had been exposed to COVID-19. The V gene is TRBV29-1, the J gene TRBJ2-7; 12 bases fit TRBD2. The sequencing sample was made of PBMCs or T cells enriched from blood (not recorded which). The CDR3 DNA sequence: TGCAGCGTTGATGGGACTAGCGGGCCAACCTACGAGCAGTACTTC. Translating it yields CSVDGTSGPTYEQYF.